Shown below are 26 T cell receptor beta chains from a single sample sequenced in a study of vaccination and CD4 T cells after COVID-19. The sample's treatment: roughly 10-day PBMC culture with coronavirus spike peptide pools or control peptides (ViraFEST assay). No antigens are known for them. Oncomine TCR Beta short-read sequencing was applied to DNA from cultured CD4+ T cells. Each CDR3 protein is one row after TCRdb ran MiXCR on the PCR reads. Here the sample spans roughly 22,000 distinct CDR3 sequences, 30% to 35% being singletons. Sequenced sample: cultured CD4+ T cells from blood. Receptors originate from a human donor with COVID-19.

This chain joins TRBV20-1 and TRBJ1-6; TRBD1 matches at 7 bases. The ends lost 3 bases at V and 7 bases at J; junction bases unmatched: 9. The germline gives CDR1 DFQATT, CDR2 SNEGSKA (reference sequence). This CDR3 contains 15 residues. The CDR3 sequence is CSASGTDTMNSPLHF. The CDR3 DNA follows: TGCAGTGCTAGTGGGACAGATACTATGAATTCACCCCTCCACTTT.

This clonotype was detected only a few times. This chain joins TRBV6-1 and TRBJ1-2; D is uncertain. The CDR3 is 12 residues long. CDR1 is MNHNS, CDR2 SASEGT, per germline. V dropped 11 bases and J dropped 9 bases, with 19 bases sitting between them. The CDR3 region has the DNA TGTGCCGCCTGGGGAGCCCCTAGGAGCTACACCTTC. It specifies CAAWGAPRSYTF.

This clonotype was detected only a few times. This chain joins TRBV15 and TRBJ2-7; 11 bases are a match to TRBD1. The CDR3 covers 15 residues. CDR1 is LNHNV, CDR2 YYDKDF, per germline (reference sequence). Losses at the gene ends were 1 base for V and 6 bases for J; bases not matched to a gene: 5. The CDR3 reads CATSRGGTGGPEQYF. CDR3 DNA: TGTGCCACCAGCAGAGGCGGGACAGGGGGACCCGAGCAGTACTTC.

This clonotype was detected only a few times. CDR3 in amino acids: CASSEYGGKPQHF. CDR3 coding DNA: TGTGCCAGCAGTGAATATGGTGGGAAGCCCCAGCATTTT. V gene TRBV25-1 combines with J gene TRBJ1-5; D gene uncertain. Deletions cut 0 bases from V and 8 bases from J, with 8 bases between. CDR1 and CDR2 (germline): MGHDK, SYGVNS. The CDR3 has 13 amino acids.

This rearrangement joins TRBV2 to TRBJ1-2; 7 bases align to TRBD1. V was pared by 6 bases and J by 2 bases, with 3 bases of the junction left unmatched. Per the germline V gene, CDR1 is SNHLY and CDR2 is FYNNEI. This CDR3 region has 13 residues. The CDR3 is CASRVGQNYGYTF. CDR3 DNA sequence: TGTGCCAGCAGAGTGGGACAGAACTATGGCTACACCTTC.

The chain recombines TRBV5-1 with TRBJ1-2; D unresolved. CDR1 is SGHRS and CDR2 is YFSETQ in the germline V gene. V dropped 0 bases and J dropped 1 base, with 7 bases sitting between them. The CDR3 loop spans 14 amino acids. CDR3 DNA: TGCGCCAGCAGCTTGGATGTGTTTAACTATGGCTACACCTTC. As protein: CASSLDVFNYGYTF.

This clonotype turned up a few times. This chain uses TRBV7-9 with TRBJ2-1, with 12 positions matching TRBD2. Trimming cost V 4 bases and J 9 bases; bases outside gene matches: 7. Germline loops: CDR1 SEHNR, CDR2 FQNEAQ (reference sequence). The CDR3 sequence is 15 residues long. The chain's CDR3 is CASSWTSGALGEQFF. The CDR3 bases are TGTGCCAGCAGCTGGACTAGCGGGGCGTTGGGTGAGCAGTTCTTC.

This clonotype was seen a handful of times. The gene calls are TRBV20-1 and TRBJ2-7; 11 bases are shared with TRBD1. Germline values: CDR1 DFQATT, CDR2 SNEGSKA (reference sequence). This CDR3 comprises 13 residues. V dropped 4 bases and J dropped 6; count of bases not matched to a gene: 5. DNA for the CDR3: TGCAGTGCTAAGGACAGGGGGCGCCGCGAGCAGTACTTC. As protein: CSAKDRGRREQYF.

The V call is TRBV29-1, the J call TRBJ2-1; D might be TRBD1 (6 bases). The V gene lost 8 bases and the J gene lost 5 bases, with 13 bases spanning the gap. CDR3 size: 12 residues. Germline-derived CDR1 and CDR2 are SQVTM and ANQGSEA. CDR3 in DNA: TGCAGCCGGAAAGACAGGAACAATGAGCAGTTCTTC. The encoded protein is CSRKDRNNEQFF.

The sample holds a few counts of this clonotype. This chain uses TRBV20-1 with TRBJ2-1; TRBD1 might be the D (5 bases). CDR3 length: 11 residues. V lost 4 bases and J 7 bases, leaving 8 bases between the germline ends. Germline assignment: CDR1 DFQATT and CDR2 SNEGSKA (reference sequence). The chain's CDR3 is CSATTGNEQFF. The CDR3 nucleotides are TGCAGTGCTACCACAGGTAATGAGCAGTTCTTC.

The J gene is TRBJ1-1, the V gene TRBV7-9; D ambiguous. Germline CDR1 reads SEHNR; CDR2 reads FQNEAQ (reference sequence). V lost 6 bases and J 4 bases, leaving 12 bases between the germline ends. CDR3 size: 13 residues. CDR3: CASRTPAGTEAFF. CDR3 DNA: TGTGCCAGCAGAACGCCAGCGGGCACTGAAGCTTTCTTT.

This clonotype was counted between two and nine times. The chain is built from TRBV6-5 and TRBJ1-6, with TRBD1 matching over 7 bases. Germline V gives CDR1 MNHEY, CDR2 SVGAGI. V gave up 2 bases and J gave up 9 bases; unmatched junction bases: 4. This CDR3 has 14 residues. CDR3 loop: CASSYGGQLSPLHF. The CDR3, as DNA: TGTGCCAGCAGTTACGGGGGACAGCTTTCACCCCTCCACTTT.

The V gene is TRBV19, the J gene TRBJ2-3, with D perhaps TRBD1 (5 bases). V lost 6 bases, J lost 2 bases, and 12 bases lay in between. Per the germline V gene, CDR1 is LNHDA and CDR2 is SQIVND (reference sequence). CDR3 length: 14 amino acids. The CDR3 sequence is CASSLDSFTDTQYF. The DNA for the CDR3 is TGTGCCAGTAGCCTAGACAGTTTCACAGATACGCAGTATTTT.

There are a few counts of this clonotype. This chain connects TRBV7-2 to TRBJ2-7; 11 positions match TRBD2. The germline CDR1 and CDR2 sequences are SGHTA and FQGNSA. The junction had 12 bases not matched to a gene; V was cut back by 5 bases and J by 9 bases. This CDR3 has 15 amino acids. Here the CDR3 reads CASSTSGLAGLVQYF. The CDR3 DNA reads TGTGCCAGCAGCACCAGCGGACTAGCGGGCCTCGTGCAGTACTTC.

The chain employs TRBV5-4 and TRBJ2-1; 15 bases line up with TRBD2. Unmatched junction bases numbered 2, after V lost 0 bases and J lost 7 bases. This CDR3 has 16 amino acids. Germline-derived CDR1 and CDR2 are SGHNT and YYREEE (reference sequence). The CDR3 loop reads CASSLEGTSGGNEQFF. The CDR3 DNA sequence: TGTGCCAGCAGCTTGGAAGGGACTAGCGGGGGGAATGAGCAGTTCTTC. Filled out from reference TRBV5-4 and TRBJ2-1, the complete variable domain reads ETGVTQSPTHLIKTRGQQVTLRCSSQSGHNTVSWYQQALGQGPQFIFQYYREEENGRGNFPPRFSGLQFPNYSSELNVNALELDDSALYLCASSLEGTSGGNEQFFGPGTRLTVL.

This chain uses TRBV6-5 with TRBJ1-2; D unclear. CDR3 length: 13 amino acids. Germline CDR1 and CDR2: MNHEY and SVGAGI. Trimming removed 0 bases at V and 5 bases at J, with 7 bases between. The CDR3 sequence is CASSYSVQYGYTF. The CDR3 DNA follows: TGTGCCAGCAGTTACTCCGTCCAGTATGGCTACACCTTC.

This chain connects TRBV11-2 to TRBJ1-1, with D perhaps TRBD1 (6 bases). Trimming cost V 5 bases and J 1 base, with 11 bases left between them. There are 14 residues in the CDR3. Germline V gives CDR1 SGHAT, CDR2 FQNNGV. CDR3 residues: CASSPQTGNTEAFF. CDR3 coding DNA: TGTGCCAGCAGCCCCCAGACAGGGAACACTGAAGCTTTCTTT.

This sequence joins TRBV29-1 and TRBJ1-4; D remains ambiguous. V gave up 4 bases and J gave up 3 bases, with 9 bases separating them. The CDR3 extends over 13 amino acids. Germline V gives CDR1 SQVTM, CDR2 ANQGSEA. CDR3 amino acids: CSVVEVANEKLFF. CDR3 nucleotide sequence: TGCAGCGTTGTCGAGGTCGCTAATGAAAAACTGTTTTTT.

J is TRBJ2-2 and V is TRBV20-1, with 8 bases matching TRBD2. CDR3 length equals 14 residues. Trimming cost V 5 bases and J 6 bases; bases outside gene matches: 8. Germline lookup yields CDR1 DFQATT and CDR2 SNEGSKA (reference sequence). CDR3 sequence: CSAVGLAGAGELFF. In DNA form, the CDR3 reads TGCAGTGCTGTGGGGCTAGCGGGTGCCGGGGAGCTGTTTTTT.

The CDR3 nucleotides read TGCGCCAGCAGCCGCGGGGGGATGGAGACCCAGTACTTC. Translated, it gives CASSRGGMETQYF. The chain is built from TRBV4-1 and TRBJ2-5, with 8 bases matching TRBD2. The trim removed 4 bases at V and 5 bases at J, leaving 3 bases unmatched. CDR1 is MGHRA and CDR2 is YSYEKL in the germline V gene. This CDR3 comprises 13 residues.

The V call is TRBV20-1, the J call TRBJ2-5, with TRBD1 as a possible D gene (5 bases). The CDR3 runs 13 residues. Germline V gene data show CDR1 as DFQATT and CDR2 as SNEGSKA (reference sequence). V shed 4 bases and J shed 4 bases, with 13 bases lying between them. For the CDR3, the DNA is TGCAGTGCTAACAGCGTTGGGGCAGAGACCCAGTACTTC. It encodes CSANSVGAETQYF.

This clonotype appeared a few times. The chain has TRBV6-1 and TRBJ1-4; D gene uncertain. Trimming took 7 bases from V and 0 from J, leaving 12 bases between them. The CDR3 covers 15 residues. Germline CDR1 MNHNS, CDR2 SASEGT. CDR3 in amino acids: CASKSLTATNEKLFF. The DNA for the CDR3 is TGTGCCAGCAAGAGCCTAACTGCAACTAATGAAAAACTGTTTTTT.

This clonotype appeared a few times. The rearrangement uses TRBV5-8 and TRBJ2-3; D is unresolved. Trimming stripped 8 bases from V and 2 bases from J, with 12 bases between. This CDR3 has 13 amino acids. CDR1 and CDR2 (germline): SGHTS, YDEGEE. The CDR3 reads CASLLGPTDTQYF. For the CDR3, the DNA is TGTGCCAGTTTACTGGGCCCCACAGATACGCAGTATTTT.

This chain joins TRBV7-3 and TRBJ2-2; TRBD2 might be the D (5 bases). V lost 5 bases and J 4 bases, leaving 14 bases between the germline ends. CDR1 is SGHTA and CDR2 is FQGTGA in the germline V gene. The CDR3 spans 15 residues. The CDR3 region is CASSKAGVGTGELFF. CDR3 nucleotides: TGTGCCAGCAGCAAGGCCGGGGTGGGCACCGGGGAGCTGTTTTTT.

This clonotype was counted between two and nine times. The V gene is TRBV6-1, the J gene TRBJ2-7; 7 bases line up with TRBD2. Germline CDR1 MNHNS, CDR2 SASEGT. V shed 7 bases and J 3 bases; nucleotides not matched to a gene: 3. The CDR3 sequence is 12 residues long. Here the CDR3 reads CASMASGYEQYF. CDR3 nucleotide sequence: TGTGCCAGCATGGCTAGCGGCTACGAGCAGTACTTC.

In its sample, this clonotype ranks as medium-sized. CDR3 bases: TGCAGTGCTAGCGTGGGACAGGGTTACGAGCAGTACTTC. Translation gives CSASVGQGYEQYF. The rearrangement links TRBV20-1 to TRBJ2-7, with 9 bases fitting TRBD1. V lost 3 bases to trimming and J lost 4 bases; unmatched junction nucleotides: 4. CDR1 is DFQATT, CDR2 SNEGSKA, per germline (reference sequence). The CDR3 totals 13 residues.